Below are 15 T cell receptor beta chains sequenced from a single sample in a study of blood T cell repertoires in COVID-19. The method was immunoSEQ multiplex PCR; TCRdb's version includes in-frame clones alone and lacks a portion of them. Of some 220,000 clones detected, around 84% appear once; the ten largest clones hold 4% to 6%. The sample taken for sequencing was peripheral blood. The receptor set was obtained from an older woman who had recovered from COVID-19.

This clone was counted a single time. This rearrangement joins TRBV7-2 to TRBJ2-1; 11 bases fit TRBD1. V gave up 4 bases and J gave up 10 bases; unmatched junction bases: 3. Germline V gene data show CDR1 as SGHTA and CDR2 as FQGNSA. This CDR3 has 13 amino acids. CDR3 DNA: TGTGCCAGCAGCTCGGGACAGGGGGGAGAGCAGTTCTTC. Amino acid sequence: CASSSGQGGEQFF.

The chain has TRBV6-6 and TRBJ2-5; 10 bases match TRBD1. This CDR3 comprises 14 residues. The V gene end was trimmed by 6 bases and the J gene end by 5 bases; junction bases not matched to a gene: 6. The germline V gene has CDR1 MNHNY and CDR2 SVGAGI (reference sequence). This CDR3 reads CASRDRGVRETQYF. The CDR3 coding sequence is TGTGCCAGCAGGGACAGGGGGGTCCGGGAGACCCAGTACTTC.

The CDR3 here is CASSQEVGNYGYTF. The DNA for the CDR3 is TGCGCCAGCAGCCAAGAAGTCGGGAACTATGGCTACACCTTC. This chain uses TRBV4-1 with TRBJ1-2; no clear D. This CDR3 has 14 residues. The germline V gene encodes CDR1 MGHRA and CDR2 YSYEKL. V was shortened by 0 bases and J by 2 bases, with 7 bases between the two germline ends.

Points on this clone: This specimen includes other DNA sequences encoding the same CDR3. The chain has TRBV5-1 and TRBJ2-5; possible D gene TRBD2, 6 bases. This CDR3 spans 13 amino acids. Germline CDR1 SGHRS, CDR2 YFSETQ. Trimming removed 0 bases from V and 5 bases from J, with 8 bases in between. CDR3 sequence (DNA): TGCGCCAGCAGCTTGGAGGGGAGGGAGACCCAGTACTTC. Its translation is CASSLEGRETQYF.

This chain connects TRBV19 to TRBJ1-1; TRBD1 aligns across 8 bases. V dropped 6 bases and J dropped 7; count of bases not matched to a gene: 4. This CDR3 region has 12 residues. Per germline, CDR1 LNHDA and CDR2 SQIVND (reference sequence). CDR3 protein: CASRYRGSEAFF. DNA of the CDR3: TGTGCCAGTAGATACAGGGGGAGTGAAGCTTTCTTT.

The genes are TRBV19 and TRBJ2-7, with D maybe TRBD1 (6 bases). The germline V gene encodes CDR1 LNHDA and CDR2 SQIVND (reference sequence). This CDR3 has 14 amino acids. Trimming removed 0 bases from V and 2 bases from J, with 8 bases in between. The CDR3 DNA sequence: TGTGCCAGTAGTATAGAAGGGGGACCCTACGAGCAGTACTTC. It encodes CASSIEGGPYEQYF.

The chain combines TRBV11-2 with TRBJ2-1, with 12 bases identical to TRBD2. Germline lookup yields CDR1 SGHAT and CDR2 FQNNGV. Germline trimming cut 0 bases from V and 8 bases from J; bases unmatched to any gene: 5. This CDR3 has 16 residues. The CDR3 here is CASSLEILAGGDEQFF. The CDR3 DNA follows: TGTGCCAGCAGCTTAGAGATACTAGCGGGGGGTGATGAGCAGTTCTTC.

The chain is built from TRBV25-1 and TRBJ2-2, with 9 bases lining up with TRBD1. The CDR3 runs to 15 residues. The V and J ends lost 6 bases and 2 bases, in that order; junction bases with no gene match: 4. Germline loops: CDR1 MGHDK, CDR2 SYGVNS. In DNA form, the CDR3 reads TGTGCCAGCAGGACAACAGGGGGCAACACCGGGGAGCTGTTTTTT. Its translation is CASRTTGGNTGELFF.

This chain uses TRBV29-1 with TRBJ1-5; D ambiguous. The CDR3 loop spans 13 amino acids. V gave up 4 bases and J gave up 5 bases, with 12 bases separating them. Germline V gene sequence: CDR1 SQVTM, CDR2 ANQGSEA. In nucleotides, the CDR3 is TGCAGCGTTGGTCCAACTAGGGATCAGCCCCAGCATTTT. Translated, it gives CSVGPTRDQPQHF.

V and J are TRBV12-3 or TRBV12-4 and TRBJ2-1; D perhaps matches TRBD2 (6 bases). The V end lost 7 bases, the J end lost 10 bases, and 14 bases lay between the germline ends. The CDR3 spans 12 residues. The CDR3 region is CASNLAGLEQFF. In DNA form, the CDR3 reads TGTGCCAGCAATCTCGCGGGATTGGAGCAGTTCTTC.

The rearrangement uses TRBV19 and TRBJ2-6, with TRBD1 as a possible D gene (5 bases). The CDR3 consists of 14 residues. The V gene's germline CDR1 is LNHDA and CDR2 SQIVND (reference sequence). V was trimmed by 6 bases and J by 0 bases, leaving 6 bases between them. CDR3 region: CASSQGSGANVLTF. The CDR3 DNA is TGTGCCAGTAGCCAGGGCTCTGGGGCCAACGTCCTGACTTTC.

In DNA, the CDR3 is TGTGCCAGCAGCTTAACGCAGGGCACTGAAGCTTTCTTT. Protein sequence: CASSLTQGTEAFF. This chain links TRBV7-9 with TRBJ1-1; D is perhaps TRBD1 (5 bases). Trimming left V 2 bases short and J 4 bases short, with 8 bases between. Looked up from germline, CDR1 is SEHNR and CDR2 is FQNEAQ (reference sequence). The CDR3 totals 13 residues. The full variable domain, in which reference TRBV7-9 and TRBJ1-1 provide the parts outside the CDR3, is DTGVSQNPRHKITKRGQNVTFRCDPISEHNRLYWYRQTLGQGPEFLTYFQNEAQLEKSRLLSDRFSAERPKGSFSTLEIQRTEQGDSAMYLCASSLTQGTEAFFGQGTRLTVV.

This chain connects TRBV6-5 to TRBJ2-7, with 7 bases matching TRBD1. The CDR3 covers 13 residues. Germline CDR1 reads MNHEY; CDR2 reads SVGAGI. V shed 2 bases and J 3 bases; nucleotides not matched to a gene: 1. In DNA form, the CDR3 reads TGTGCCAGCAGTTACGGGACAGTCTACGAGCAGTACTTC. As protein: CASSYGTVYEQYF.

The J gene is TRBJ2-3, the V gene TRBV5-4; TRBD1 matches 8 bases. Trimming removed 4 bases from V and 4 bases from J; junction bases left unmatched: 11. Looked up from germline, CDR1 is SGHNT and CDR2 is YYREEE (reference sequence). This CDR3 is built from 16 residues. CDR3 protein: CASSPARTGRADTQYF. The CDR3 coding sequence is TGTGCCAGCAGCCCCGCTCGGACAGGGCGGGCAGATACGCAGTATTTT.

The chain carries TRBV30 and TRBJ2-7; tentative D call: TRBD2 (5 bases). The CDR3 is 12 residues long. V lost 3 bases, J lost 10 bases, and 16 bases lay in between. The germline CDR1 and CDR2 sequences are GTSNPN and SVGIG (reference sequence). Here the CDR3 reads CAWSPFTGSQYF. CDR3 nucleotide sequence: TGTGCCTGGAGCCCCTTCACGGGAAGCCAGTACTTC. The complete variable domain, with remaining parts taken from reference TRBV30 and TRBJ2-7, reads SQTIHQWPATLVQPVGSPLSLECTVEGTSNPNLYWYRQAAGRGLQLLFYSVGIGQISSEVPQNLSASRPQDRQFILSSKKLLLSDSGFYLCAWSPFTGSQYFGPGTRLTVT.